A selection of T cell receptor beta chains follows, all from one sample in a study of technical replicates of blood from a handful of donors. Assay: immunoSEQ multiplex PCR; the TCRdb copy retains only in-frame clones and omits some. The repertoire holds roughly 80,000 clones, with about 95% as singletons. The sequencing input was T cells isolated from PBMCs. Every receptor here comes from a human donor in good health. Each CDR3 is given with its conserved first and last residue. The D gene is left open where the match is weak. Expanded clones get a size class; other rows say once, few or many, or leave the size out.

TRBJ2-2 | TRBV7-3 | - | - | TGTGCCAGCAGCCCTAATACCGGGGCCGGGGAGCTGTTTTTT | CASSPNTGAGELFF
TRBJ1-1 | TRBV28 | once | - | TGTGCCAGCAGTCCAAATAGGGGATCCGTGAACACTGAAGCTTTCTTT | CASSPNRGSVNTEAFF
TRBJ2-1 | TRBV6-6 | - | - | TGTGCCAGCAGTTACCCGGTGGCGGGAAAATACAATGAGCAGTTCTTC | CASSYPVAGKYNEQFF
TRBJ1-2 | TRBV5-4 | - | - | TGTGCCAGCAGCTTCGGGGATGACTATGGCTACACCTTC | CASSFGDDYGYTF
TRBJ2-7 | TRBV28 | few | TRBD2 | TGTGCCAGCAGAGAGGCGCCTTCTAGCGGGCGCTACGAGCAGTACTTC | CASREAPSSGRYEQYF
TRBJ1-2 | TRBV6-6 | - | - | TGTGCCAGCAGTTACTCGGTATCAGGGAACTATGGCTACACCTTC | CASSYSVSGNYGYTF
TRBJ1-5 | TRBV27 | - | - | TGTGCCAGCAGTGGGGGGGTTCGGCAGCCCCAGCATTTT | CASSGGVRQPQHF
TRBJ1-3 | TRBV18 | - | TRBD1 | TGTGCCAGCTCCCTGGGGACAGGGGGCTCTGGAAACACCATATATTTT | CASSLGTGGSGNTIYF
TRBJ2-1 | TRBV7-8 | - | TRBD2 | TGTGCCAGCAGCTCACTAGCGGGAGGGCTCAATGAGCAGTTCTTC | CASSSLAGGLNEQFF
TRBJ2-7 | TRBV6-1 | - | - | TGTGCCAGCAGGGGAGACAGGATCAACGAGCAGTACTTC | CASRGDRINEQYF
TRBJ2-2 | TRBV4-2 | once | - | TGTGCCAGCAGCCAAGAAATCGACTACACCGGGGAGCTGTTTTTT | CASSQEIDYTGELFF
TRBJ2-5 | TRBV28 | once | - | TGTGCCAGCAGTTTCGGAGACAGGCCGATGTACTTC | CASSFGDRPMYF
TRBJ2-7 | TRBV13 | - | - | TGTGCCAGCAGCTTCTTCCACGAGCAGTACTTC | CASSFFHEQYF
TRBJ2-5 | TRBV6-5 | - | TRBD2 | TGTGCCAGCAGTTACTCCCCGGGACTAGCATCGGAGACCCAGTACTTC | CASSYSPGLASETQYF
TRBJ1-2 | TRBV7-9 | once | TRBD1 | TGTGCCAGCAGCCACACGGACAGGGAGTACGGCTACACCTTC | CASSHTDREYGYTF
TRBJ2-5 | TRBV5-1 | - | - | TGCGCCAGCAGCTTGGCCCACTCCTCAGGCTATGAGACCCAGTACTTC | CASSLAHSSGYETQYF
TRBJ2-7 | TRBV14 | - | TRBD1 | TGTGCCAGCAGCCAAGACCCTCGTTTGACAGGGAAAAAATACGAGCAGTACTTC | CASSQDPRLTGKKYEQYF
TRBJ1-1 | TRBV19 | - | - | TGTGCCAGTGAAAAGACAGGGAACACTGAAGCTTTCTTT | CASEKTGNTEAFF
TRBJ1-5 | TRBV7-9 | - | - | TGTGCCAGCAGCCCCGGGAGTTATCAGCCCCAGCATTTT | CASSPGSYQPQHF
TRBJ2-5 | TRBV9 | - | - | TGTGCCAGCAGCGTAGGCCCGCAGGAGACCCAGTACTTC | CASSVGPQETQYF
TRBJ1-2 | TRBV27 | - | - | TGTGCCAGCAGACCGGGGGCTAACTATGGCTACACCTTC | CASRPGANYGYTF
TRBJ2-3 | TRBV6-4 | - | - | TGTGCCAGCAGTGACACCGCGGGCTCTTCTAGCACAGATACGCAGTATTTT | CASSDTAGSSSTDTQYF
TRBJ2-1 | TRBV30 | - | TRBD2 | TGTGCCTGGAAGGGGACTAGCGGGAAAGGGGAGCAGTTCTTC | CAWKGTSGKGEQFF
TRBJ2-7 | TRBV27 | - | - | TGTGCCAGCAGTCCCTACAAGGGGGCCTACGAGCAGTACTTC | CASSPYKGAYEQYF
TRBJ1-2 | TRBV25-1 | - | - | TGTGCCAGCAGTGCGTGGAGTGATGGCTACACCTTC | CASSAWSDGYTF
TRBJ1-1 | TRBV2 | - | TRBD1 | TGTGCCAGCAGTATCGGGACAGGGGTTCTAGAAGCTTTCTTT | CASSIGTGVLEAFF
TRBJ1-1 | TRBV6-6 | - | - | TGTGCCAGCTCTAGGGTGGAGGACACTGAAGCTTTCTTT | CASSRVEDTEAFF
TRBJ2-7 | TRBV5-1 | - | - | TGCGCCAGCAGCCCCTGGGCTAGCGTGGGAGAGCAGTACTTC | CASSPWASVGEQYF
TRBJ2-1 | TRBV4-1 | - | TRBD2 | TGCGCCAGCAGCCGGCGGGAGGATCTATACAATGAGCAGTTCTTC | CASSRREDLYNEQFF
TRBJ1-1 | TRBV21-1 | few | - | TGTGCCAGCAGCATCAGACAGTCCCCGGACACTGAAGCTTTCTTT | CASSIRQSPDTEAFF